Below are 2 T cell receptor beta chains sequenced from a single sample in a study of T-cell memory formation after mild COVID-19. One entry per CDR3 protein results from TCRdb running MiXCR on the 5' RACE reads. The profile shows about 360,000 distinct CDR3 sequences, under 15% of them singletons. The material sequenced was PBMCs or a T cell subset sorted from them (not recorded which). The source is a man younger than 35 who had mild COVID-19 (a few samples of this study predate the infection). Cell type and time point are not known.

This clonotype was counted a few times. The chain couples TRBV4-2 to TRBJ2-3; D might be TRBD1 (5 bases). This CDR3 comprises 15 residues. With 10 bases removed from V and 2 bases from J, the gap between germline ends came to 19 bases. Germline CDR1 reads LGHNA; CDR2 reads YNFKEQ. This CDR3 reads CATSPERGLTDTQYF. The DNA of the CDR3 is TGTGCCACCTCGCCCGAAAGGGGCCTCACAGATACGCAGTATTTT.

A few counts support this clonotype. This rearrangement joins TRBV28 to TRBJ2-4; the D is unclear. With 5 bases removed from V and 7 bases from J, the gap between germline ends came to 6 bases. The CDR3 runs to 11 residues. Germline CDR1 MDHEN, CDR2 SYDVKM. The DNA of the CDR3 is TGTGCCAGCAGTAGCTCTAACATTCAGTACTTC. Protein: CASSSSNIQYF.